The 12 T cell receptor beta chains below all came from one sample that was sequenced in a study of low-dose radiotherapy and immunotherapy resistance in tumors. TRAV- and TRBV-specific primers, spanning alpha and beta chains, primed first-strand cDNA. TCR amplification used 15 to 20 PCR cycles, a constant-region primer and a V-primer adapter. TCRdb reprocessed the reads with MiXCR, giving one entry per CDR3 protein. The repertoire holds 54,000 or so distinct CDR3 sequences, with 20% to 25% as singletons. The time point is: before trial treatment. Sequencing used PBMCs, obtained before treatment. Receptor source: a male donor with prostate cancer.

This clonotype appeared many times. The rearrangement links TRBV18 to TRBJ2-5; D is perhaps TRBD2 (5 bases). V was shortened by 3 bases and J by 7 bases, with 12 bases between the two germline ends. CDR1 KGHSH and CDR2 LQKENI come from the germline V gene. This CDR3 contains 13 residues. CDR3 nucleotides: TGTGCCAGCTCACCTCACGAGAGCGGGACCCAGTACTTC. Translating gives CASSPHESGTQYF.

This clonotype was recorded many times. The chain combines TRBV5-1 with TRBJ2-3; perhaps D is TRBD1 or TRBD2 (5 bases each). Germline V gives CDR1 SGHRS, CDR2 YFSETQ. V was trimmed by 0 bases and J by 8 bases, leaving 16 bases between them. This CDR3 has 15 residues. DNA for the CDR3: TGCGCCAGCAGCTTGGGGACTGGGGGTGACTCTACGCAGTATTTT. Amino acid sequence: CASSLGTGGDSTQYF.

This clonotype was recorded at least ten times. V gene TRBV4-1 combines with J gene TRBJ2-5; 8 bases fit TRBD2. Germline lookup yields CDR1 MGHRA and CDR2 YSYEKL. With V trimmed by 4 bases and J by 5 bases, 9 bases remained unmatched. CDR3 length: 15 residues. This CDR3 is CASSPPGGGGETQYF. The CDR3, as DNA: TGCGCCAGCAGCCCCCCGGGGGGGGGCGGGGAGACCCAGTACTTC.

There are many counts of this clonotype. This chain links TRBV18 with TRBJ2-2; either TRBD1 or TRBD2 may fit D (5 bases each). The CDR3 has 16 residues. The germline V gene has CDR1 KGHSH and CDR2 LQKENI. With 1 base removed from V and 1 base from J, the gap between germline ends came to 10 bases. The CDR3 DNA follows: TGTGCCAGCTCACCACGACGGGGACGGAACACCGGGGAGCTGTTTTTT. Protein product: CASSPRRGRNTGELFF.

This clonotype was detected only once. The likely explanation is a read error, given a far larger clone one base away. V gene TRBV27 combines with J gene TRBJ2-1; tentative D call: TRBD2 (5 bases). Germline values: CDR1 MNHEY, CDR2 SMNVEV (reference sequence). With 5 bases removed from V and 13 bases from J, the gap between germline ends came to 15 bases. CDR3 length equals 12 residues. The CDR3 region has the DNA TGTGCCAGCAGTAGCGGCCCCGAGACCCAGTTCTTC. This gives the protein CASSSGPETQFF.

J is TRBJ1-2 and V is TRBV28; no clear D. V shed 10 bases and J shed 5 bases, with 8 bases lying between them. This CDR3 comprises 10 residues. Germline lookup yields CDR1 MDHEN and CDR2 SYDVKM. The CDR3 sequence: CATKQYGYTF. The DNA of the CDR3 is TGTGCCACGAAGCAGTATGGCTACACCTTC.

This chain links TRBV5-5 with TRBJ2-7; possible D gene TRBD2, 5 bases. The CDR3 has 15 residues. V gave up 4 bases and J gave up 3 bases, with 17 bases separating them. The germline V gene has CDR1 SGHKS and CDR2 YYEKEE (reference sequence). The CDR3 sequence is CASSRVGDGDYEQYF. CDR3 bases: TGTGCCAGCAGCCGCGTCGGCGACGGGGACTACGAGCAGTACTTC.

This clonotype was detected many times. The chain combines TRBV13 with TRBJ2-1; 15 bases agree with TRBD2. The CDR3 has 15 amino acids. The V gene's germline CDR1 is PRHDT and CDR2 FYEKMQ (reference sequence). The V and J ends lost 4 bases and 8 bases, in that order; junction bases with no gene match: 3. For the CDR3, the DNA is TGTGCCAGCAGCTCAGGACTAGCGGGAGGGCATGAGCAGTTCTTC. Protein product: CASSSGLAGGHEQFF. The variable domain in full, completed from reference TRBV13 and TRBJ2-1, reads AAGVIQSPRHLIKEKRETATLKCYPIPRHDTVYWYQQGPGQDPQFLISFYEKMQSDKGSIPDRFSAQQFSDYHSELNMSSLELGDSALYFCASSSGLAGGHEQFFGPGTRLTVL.

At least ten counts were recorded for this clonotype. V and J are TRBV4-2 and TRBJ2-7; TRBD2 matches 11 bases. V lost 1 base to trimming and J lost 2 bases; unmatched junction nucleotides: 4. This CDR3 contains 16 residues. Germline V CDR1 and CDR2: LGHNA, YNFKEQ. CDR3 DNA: TGTGCCAGCAGCCAAGTCGGTAGCGGGAGGGCCTACGAGCAGTACTTC. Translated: CASSQVGSGRAYEQYF.

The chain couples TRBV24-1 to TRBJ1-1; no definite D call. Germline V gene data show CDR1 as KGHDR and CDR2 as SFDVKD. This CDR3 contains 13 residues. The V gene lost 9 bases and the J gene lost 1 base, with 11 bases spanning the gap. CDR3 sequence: CATREAQNTEAFF. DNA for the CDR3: TGTGCCACCCGGGAGGCACAGAACACTGAAGCTTTCTTT.

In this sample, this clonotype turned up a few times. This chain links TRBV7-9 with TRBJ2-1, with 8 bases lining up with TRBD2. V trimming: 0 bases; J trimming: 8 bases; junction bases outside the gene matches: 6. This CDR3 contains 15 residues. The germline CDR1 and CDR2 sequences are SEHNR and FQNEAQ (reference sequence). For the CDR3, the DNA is TGTGCCAGCAGCTTAGCCGGGGGGGAAATGCATGAGCAGTTCTTC. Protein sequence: CASSLAGGEMHEQFF.

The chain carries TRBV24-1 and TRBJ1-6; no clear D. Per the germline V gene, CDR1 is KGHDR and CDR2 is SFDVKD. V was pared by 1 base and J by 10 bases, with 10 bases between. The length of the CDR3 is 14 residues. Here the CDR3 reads CATSDLRVESPLHF. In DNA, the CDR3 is TGTGCCACCAGTGATTTAAGGGTCGAATCACCCCTCCACTTT.